The next 2 T cell receptor beta chains were all read from a single sample in a study of blood T cell repertoires in COVID-19. Sequencing was performed with immunoSEQ multiplex PCR; in TCRdb, only in-frame clones are kept and a portion is missing. This table holds 190,000 or so clones, around 87% found once. Sequenced input: peripheral blood. All receptors derive from a man in his 60s who had recovered from COVID-19.

V usage is TRBV3-1 (or the pseudogene TRBV3-2) and J usage is TRBJ2-2; possible D gene TRBD1, 6 bases. CDR1 is LGHDT and CDR2 is YNNKEL in the germline V gene (reference sequence). This CDR3 spans 14 amino acids. V lost 6 bases, J lost 3 bases, and 11 bases lay in between. The CDR3 spells CASSLSGDTGELFF. The CDR3 bases are TGTGCCAGCAGTCTTTCAGGGGACACCGGGGAGCTGTTTTTT.

This clone was counted between two and nine times. This CDR3 is also generated by other DNA sequences in the sample. The chain couples TRBV9 to TRBJ1-3, with D perhaps matching TRBD1 (5 bases). Germline CDR1 is SGDLS and CDR2 is YYNGEE. The CDR3 is made up of 16 amino acids. Trimming took off 0 bases at V and 1 base at J, with 11 bases between the two ends. Here the CDR3 reads CASSVATGESGNTIYF. The DNA for the CDR3 is TGTGCCAGCAGCGTAGCAACGGGGGAGTCTGGAAACACCATATATTTT.